One and the same sample provided the 21 T cell receptor beta chains below, sequenced in a study of T-cell reconstitution after alpha-beta-depleted transplantation in children. Using unique molecular identifiers, the investigators prepared the TCRbeta library. TCRdb ran MiXCR on the PCR reads and lists one entry per CDR3 protein. Among 150,000 to 200,000 distinct CDR3 sequences listed, approximately 7% were seen once. The sample in question was PBMCs from the stem cell graft donor, obtained from the stem cell graft. The receptors come from a human donor who donated a stem cell graft to a child with Wiskott-Aldrich syndrome.

This clonotype was picked up many times. The gene calls are TRBV3-1 and TRBJ2-7, with D hard to call. Trimming cost V 1 base and J 5 bases, with 12 bases left between them. The germline CDR1 and CDR2 sequences are LGHDT and YNNKEL (reference sequence). The CDR3 loop spans 14 amino acids. As DNA, the CDR3 is TGTGCCAGCAGCCAAGGGGTAGGAAGGAACGAGCAGTACTTC. The encoded protein is CASSQGVGRNEQYF.

This clonotype was recorded many times. The chain combines TRBV4-3 with TRBJ1-1; D is unclear. The V end was cut by 0 bases, the J end by 1 base, with 6 bases between. Germline lookup yields CDR1 LGHNA and CDR2 YSLEER. The CDR3 is 14 amino acids. CDR3 region: CASSQDHRNTEAFF. The DNA of the CDR3 is TGCGCCAGCAGCCAAGATCACAGGAACACTGAAGCTTTCTTT.

The chain carries TRBV7-9 and TRBJ2-2, with D uncertain. CDR1 is SEHNR and CDR2 is FQNEAQ in the germline V gene (reference sequence). V was shortened by 9 bases and J by 3 bases, with 14 bases between the two germline ends. The CDR3 consists of 14 residues. CDR3 sequence reads: CASRPRSHTGELFF. In nucleotides, the CDR3 is TGTGCCAGTCGCCCCCGCAGCCACACCGGGGAGCTGTTTTTT.

This clonotype came up many times. This chain links TRBV24-1 with TRBJ1-2; weak D call: TRBD1 (6 bases). Trimming pared 4 bases from V and 2 bases from J, leaving 13 bases between. CDR1 is KGHDR and CDR2 is SFDVKD in the germline V gene. This CDR3 has 15 amino acids. CDR3 DNA: TGTGCCACCAGTGACCCGGGACAACCAAACTATGGCTACACCTTC. It is translated as CATSDPGQPNYGYTF.

The table lists this clonotype with many counts. The genes are TRBV20-1 and TRBJ2-1; TRBD2 matches at 8 bases. From germline, CDR1 is DFQATT and CDR2 SNEGSKA (reference sequence). J was trimmed by 9 bases and V by 0 bases; bases with no gene match: 16. The CDR3 has 17 residues. CDR3 amino acids: CSARDPQTSGSFGEQFF. Here the CDR3 DNA reads TGCAGTGCTAGAGATCCCCAGACCAGCGGGAGTTTTGGTGAGCAGTTCTTC.

This clonotype was seen at least ten times. The genes are TRBV18 and TRBJ1-6, with D possibly matching TRBD1 (6 bases). Germline assignment: CDR1 KGHSH and CDR2 LQKENI. This CDR3 spans 14 amino acids. V was trimmed by 1 base and J by 8 bases, leaving 9 bases between them. The CDR3 sequence is CASSPQGGDSPLHF. The CDR3 DNA reads as TGTGCCAGCTCACCACAGGGGGGGGATTCACCCCTCCACTTT.

This clonotype was observed many times. The chain joins TRBV29-1 to TRBJ2-1; the D gene is possibly TRBD2 (6 bases). The germline V gene has CDR1 SQVTM and CDR2 ANQGSEA. CDR3 size: 13 residues. V was trimmed by 4 bases and J by 5 bases, leaving 12 bases between them. CDR3 nucleotide sequence: TGCAGCGTTGGACTAGTAATTGACAATGAGCAGTTCTTC. This gives the protein CSVGLVIDNEQFF.

This clonotype came up many times. V is TRBV29-1 and J is TRBJ2-3, with D tentatively TRBD1 (6 bases). Trimming pared 7 bases from V and 3 bases from J, leaving 14 bases between. CDR3 length: 13 residues. In germline, CDR1 is SQVTM, CDR2 ANQGSEA. The CDR3 nucleotides read TGCAGCGGAAAGAGGACAGAAACAGATACGCAGTATTTT. This translates into CSGKRTETDTQYF.

This clonotype has just a few counts. This chain links TRBV7-6 with TRBJ2-7; D is possibly TRBD1 or TRBD2 (5 bases each). The germline V gene encodes CDR1 SGHVS and CDR2 FNYEAQ. V was pared by 1 base and J by 3 bases, with 13 bases between. This CDR3 comprises 15 residues. The CDR3 sequence: CASSLGGVLGYEQYF. The CDR3, as DNA: TGTGCCAGCAGCTTAGGAGGGGTGCTCGGCTACGAGCAGTACTTC.

This clonotype occurred many times. The chain links TRBV28 to TRBJ2-7; 8 nucleotides match TRBD1. J was trimmed by 2 bases and V by 5 bases; bases with no gene match: 14. Germline V lookup: CDR1 MDHEN, CDR2 SYDVKM. CDR3 size: 17 residues. The CDR3 DNA reads as TGTGCCAGCAGTCCCCCCGGGACAGGCCGTTTTACCTACGAGCAGTACTTC. Encoded protein: CASSPPGTGRFTYEQYF.

This clonotype was counted ten times or more. This sequence joins TRBV6-5 and TRBJ2-4; 7 bases fit TRBD2. The CDR3 runs to 15 residues. V was pared by 4 bases and J by 5 bases, with 8 bases of the junction left unmatched. Germline V gene data show CDR1 as MNHEY and CDR2 as SVGAGI. Here the CDR3 reads CASSSHWGGENIQYF. The CDR3 DNA reads TGTGCCAGCAGTTCCCACTGGGGGGGTGAAAACATTCAGTACTTC.

This clonotype was detected many times. The chain joins TRBV29-1 to TRBJ2-7; a weak D match, TRBD2 (6 bases). The CDR3 consists of 10 residues. Germline CDR1 SQVTM, CDR2 ANQGSEA. The ends were cut back, 6 bases at V and 9 bases at J, with 12 bases in the middle. CDR3 residues: CSVGEAGQYF. DNA of the CDR3: TGCAGCGTCGGGGAGGCGGGGCAGTACTTC.

Ten or more counts support this clonotype. The genes are TRBV28 and TRBJ2-5; D is unclear. The CDR3 extends over 10 amino acids. Germline CDR1 is MDHEN and CDR2 is SYDVKM. Trimming cost V 6 bases and J 3 bases, with 2 bases left between them. The CDR3 loop reads CASRKETQYF. CDR3 nucleotide sequence: TGTGCCAGCAGGAAAGAGACCCAGTACTTC.

There are a few counts of this clonotype. The V call is TRBV18, the J call TRBJ1-1; 7 nucleotides agree with TRBD1. With V trimmed by 2 bases and J by 5 bases, 2 bases remained unmatched. The CDR3 spans 13 residues. Germline loops: CDR1 KGHSH, CDR2 LQKENI. The CDR3 region has the DNA TGTGCCAGCTCACCAAAACAGGGGACTGAAGCTTTCTTT. It specifies CASSPKQGTEAFF.

This clonotype was recorded many times. The rearrangement joins TRBV5-1 to TRBJ2-7; a possible D gene is TRBD1 (6 bases). Germline V lookup: CDR1 SGHRS, CDR2 YFSETQ. Trimming left V 1 base short and J 2 bases short, with 10 bases between. The CDR3 spans 14 residues. The CDR3 DNA follows: TGCGCCAGCAGCTTGAGGGCAGGGGCCTACGAGCAGTACTTC. Its translation is CASSLRAGAYEQYF.

This clonotype was counted only a few times. This chain joins TRBV29-1 and TRBJ1-2; possible D gene TRBD1, 6 bases. The CDR3 spans 15 residues. Trimming shortened V by 7 bases and J by 0 bases, and 18 bases separated the two germline ends. CDR1 is SQVTM, CDR2 ANQGSEA, per germline. CDR3 protein: CSGGAGGSSNYGYTF. DNA of the CDR3: TGCAGCGGTGGAGCGGGGGGCTCTTCTAACTATGGCTACACCTTC.

The sample holds many counts of this clonotype. The genes are TRBV24-1 and TRBJ1-5; possible D gene TRBD1, 6 bases. Germline V lookup: CDR1 KGHDR, CDR2 SFDVKD. The CDR3 spans 16 residues. V was pared by 2 bases and J by 5 bases, with 15 bases between. CDR3 nucleotide sequence: TGTGCCACCAGTGATTCAGATGACAGGCCTTATCAGCCCCAGCATTTT. Its protein is CATSDSDDRPYQPQHF.

V usage is TRBV11-2 and J usage is TRBJ2-2, with D perhaps being TRBD1 or TRBD2 (6 bases each). The CDR3 sequence is 16 residues long. Trimming stripped 3 bases from V and 3 bases from J, with 14 bases between. CDR1 is SGHAT and CDR2 is FQNNGV in the germline V gene. The chain's CDR3 is CASSFVTGTDTGELFF. CDR3 bases: TGTGCCAGCAGCTTCGTAACAGGGACTGACACCGGGGAGCTGTTTTTT.

In this sample, this clonotype turned up many times. The rearrangement joins TRBV6-5 to TRBJ1-2; 9 bases map to TRBD1. Germline V lookup: CDR1 MNHEY, CDR2 SVGAGI. Losses at the gene ends were 6 bases for V and 8 bases for J; bases not matched to a gene: 13. This CDR3 has 15 residues. The CDR3: CASRGTGGTGEGYTF. The CDR3 DNA sequence: TGTGCCAGCAGAGGAACAGGGGGCACCGGGGAGGGCTACACCTTC.

This clonotype was picked up a small number of times. DNA for the CDR3: TGTGCCAGTAGTATTCCCCGGACTAGCGGGAGGGTTCTACATGAGCAGTTCTTC. Amino acid sequence: CASSIPRTSGRVLHEQFF. The chain recombines TRBV19 with TRBJ2-1; 15 bases map to TRBD2. Looked up from germline, CDR1 is LNHDA and CDR2 is SQIVND (reference sequence). The V and J ends lost 3 bases and 8 bases, in that order; junction bases with no gene match: 11. The CDR3 consists of 18 residues.

At least ten counts were recorded for this clonotype. This sequence joins TRBV12-3 or TRBV12-4 and TRBJ1-6, with unresolved D. Trimming removed 7 bases from V and 5 bases from J, with 15 bases in between. The CDR3 length is 15 residues. CDR3 in amino acids: CASNLAGFDNSPLHF. The CDR3 region has the DNA TGTGCCAGCAATCTCGCGGGTTTCGATAATTCACCCCTCCACTTT.